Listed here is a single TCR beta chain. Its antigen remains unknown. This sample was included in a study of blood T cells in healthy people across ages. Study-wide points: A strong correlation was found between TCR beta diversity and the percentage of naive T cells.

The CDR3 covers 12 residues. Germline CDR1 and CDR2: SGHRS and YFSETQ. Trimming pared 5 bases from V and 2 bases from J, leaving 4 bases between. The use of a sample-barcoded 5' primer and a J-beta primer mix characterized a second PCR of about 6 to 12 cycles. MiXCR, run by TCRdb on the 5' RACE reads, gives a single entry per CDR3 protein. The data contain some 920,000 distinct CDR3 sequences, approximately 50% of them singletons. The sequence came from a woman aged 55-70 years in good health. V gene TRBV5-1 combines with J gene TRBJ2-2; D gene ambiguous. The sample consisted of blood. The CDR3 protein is CASSYNTGELFF. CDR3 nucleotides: TGCGCCAGCAGTTACAACACCGGGGAGCTGTTTTTT.